The TCR beta chain described here comes from a study of T cell repertoires in ileal Crohn's disease. For the study at large: M6 samples are neoterminal ileum biopsies from postoperative colonoscopy.

Germline CDR1 is SGHTA and CDR2 is FQGNSA. The CDR3 is 12 residues long. V was pared by 5 bases and J by 8 bases, with 9 bases between. Indicated time point: neoterminal ileum biopsy at postoperative endoscopy, about 6 months after surgery. Study-wide points: Mucosal expansions were suggested to be mainly CD8 T cells.

With regard to this clone: Its antigen is still unknown.

Per sample, roughly 500 nanograms of biopsy DNA were TCRB immunosequenced. Data came from immunoSEQ multiplex PCR; TCRdb stores just in-frame clones and leaves some out. The sample yields more than 60,000 clones, about 89% seen once. The sequenced sample consisted of ileal tissue. The TCR was taken from an adult with Crohn's disease. The chain couples TRBV7-2 to TRBJ1-4; D is unclear. CDR3 bases: TGTGCCAGCAGCATGACAAAGGAAAAACTGTTTTTT. Translating gives CASSMTKEKLFF.